This TCR beta chain was sequenced for a study of molecular identifiers for immune sequencing clone quantification. Study in general: In the replicates, RNA derived from approximately 20,000 or 100,000 naive CD8 cells was divided into five parts, and four were sequenced. Regarding the study as a whole: It was shown that clones above 20 RNA copies held over 98% of effector molecules, but under 1% in naive cells.

A word on this clonotype: Its antigen is unknown.

Sorting recovered naive CD8 T cells on a CD8+CD4-CCR7+CD45RA+ profile. In TCRdb, the PCR reads were re-called with MiXCR into one record per CDR3 protein. The sample has roughly 630,000 distinct CDR3 sequences; roughly 23% are singletons. After removal of 0 bases from V and 3 bases from J, the junction contained 6 bases not matched to a gene. The germline V gene encodes CDR1 SGHNT and CDR2 YYREEE (reference sequence). The CDR3 is 17 residues long. The chain links TRBV5-4 to TRBJ1-4; 9 nucleotides line up with TRBD1. The source is a human donor in good health. Some libraries in this study had Jurkat cell RNA spiked in. The sequenced material came from naive CD8+ T cells from blood, with Jurkat cell RNA spiked in. Subset noted: FACS-sorted CD8+CD4-CCR7+CD45RA+ naive T cells. The CDR3 nucleotides are TGTGCCAGCAGCTTGGTTGGACAGGGGTTCCCTAATGAAAAACTGTTTTTT. It encodes CASSLVGQGFPNEKLFF. Drawing the rest from reference TRBV5-4 and TRBJ1-4, the complete variable domain is ETGVTQSPTHLIKTRGQQVTLRCSSQSGHNTVSWYQQALGQGPQFIFQYYREEENGRGNFPPRFSGLQFPNYSSELNVNALELDDSALYLCASSLVGQGFPNEKLFFGSGTQLSVL.